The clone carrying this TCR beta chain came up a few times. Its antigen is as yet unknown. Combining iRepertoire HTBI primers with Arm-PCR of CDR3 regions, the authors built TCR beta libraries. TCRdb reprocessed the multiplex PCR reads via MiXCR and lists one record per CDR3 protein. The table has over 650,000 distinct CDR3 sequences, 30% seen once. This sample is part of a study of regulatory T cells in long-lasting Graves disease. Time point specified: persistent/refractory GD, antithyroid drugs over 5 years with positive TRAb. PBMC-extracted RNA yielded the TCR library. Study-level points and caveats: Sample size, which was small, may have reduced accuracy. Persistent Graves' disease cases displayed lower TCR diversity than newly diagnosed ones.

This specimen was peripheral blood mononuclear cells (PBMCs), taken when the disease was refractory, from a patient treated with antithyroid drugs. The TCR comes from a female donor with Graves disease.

The CDR3 DNA reads TGTGCCAGCAGCTCTTGGGCCGCCATAGAAGAGACCCAGTACTTC. Protein: CASSSWAAIEETQYF. This chain uses TRBV7-2 with TRBJ2-5; the D is unclear. The V gene's germline CDR1 is SGHTA and CDR2 FQGNSA. There are 15 residues in the CDR3. Between the trimmed V and J ends, which lost 4 bases and 3 bases, there was a span of 15 bases.